A selection of T cell receptor beta chains follows, all from one sample in a study of Ad26.COV2.S vaccination and SARS-CoV-2 variants. The repertoire was sequenced with immunoSEQ multiplex PCR; TCRdb's copy has only in-frame clones and lacks some. The sample lists about 410,000 clones, approximately 91% seen once, with under 3.5% in the top ten. Specimen: peripheral blood, collected in a trial of Ad26.COV2.S vaccine versus placebo. These TCRs come from a person aged 18-60 years who received the Ad26.COV2.S COVID-19 vaccine or a placebo. CDR3s include the opening cysteine and the closing phenylalanine or tryptophan. A D gene is named only where the DNA matches it firmly. Size values are once, few and many counts, or a class for expanded clones, and some rows have none.

CDR3nt | CDR3aa | d_gene | v_gene | abundance | j_gene
TGTGCCAGCAGCTTGTGGGGGTTTGGTTCACCCCTCCACTTT | CASSLWGFGSPLHF | . | TRBV5-5 | . | TRBJ1-6
TGTGCCTGGAGGGAGACAGGGAGGGGATACGAGCAGTACTTC | CAWRETGRGYEQYF | . | TRBV30 | . | TRBJ2-7
TGTGCCAGCAGCCTTACGGATCAATGGAACGAGCAGTACTTC | CASSLTDQWNEQYF | . | TRBV7-9 | . | TRBJ2-7
TGCGCCAGAATTCTCCGGGACAGGGAAGAAGAATCACCCCTCCACTTT | CARILRDREEESPLHF | TRBD1 | TRBV23-1 | few | TRBJ1-6
TGTGCCAGCAGGGTGGGAGCTAGCGGGGCGGGTGAGCAGTTCTTC | CASRVGASGAGEQFF | TRBD2 | TRBV6-5 | . | TRBJ2-1
TGTGCCAGCAGCTTTCAGGGCACTAATGAAAAACTGTTTTTT | CASSFQGTNEKLFF | . | TRBV7-8 | . | TRBJ1-4
TGCGCCAGCAGCCCGGACCGAGATTCACCCCTCCACTTT | CASSPDRDSPLHF | . | TRBV5-1 | once | TRBJ1-6
TGTGCCAGCAGCTTGGGGGAGTTCACTGAAGCTTTCTTT | CASSLGEFTEAFF | . | TRBV7-9 | few | TRBJ1-1
TGTGCCAGTAGCCAGGGACAGGGGTTCTATGGCTACACCTTC | CASSQGQGFYGYTF | TRBD1 | TRBV19 | . | TRBJ1-2
TGTGCCAGCAGGGTTAGCGAAGGGGCGAGCACAGATACGCAGTATTTT | CASRVSEGASTDTQYF | . | TRBV3-1/TRBV3-2 | once | TRBJ2-3
TGTGCCAGCAGTTTTGGTCAGAACTCCCACGAGCAGTACTTC | CASSFGQNSHEQYF | . | TRBV27 | . | TRBJ2-7
TGTGCCAGCAGCTTAGACAGGGACGGAAACACCATATATTTT | CASSLDRDGNTIYF | . | TRBV11-2 | . | TRBJ1-3
TGTGCCAGCAGCTTAGCCAGGACATCTAATCAGCCCCAGCATTTT | CASSLARTSNQPQHF | . | TRBV7-8 | . | TRBJ1-5
TGTGCCAGCAGTTACTCCCCTAGCGGGGGTCAAGAGACCCAGTACTTC | CASSYSPSGGQETQYF | TRBD2 | TRBV6-5 | . | TRBJ2-5
TGTGCCAGCAGTGAAGACAGGGGCACTGAAGCTTTCTTT | CASSEDRGTEAFF | TRBD1 | TRBV2 | few | TRBJ1-1
TGTGCCAGCAGGGGATGGACTAGCGGGGTAGCTGAGCAGTTCTTC | CASRGWTSGVAEQFF | TRBD2 | TRBV6-5 | . | TRBJ2-1
TGTGCCAGCAGCCAAGAGACACGGCCTGTATTCTATGGCTACACCTTC | CASSQETRPVFYGYTF | . | TRBV3-1/TRBV3-2 | . | TRBJ1-2
TGCAGCCCCCAAAGGCAGACGAACACTGAAGCTTTCTTT | CSPQRQTNTEAFF | . | TRBV29-1 | . | TRBJ1-1
TGTGCCAGCAGTCCCCTCGGGAGTTTGGGCTACACCTTC | CASSPLGSLGYTF | . | TRBV6-5 | . | TRBJ1-2
TGTGCCAGCGCGGGACAGTACCTCAATGAGCAGTTCTTC | CASAGQYLNEQFF | . | TRBV12-3/TRBV12-4 | . | TRBJ2-1